Listed here are 21 T cell receptor beta chains from one sample, sequenced in a study of blood T cell repertoires in COVID-19. Clones were read by immunoSEQ multiplex PCR, and TCRdb kept only the in-frame ones, dropping some. The data hold some 30,000 clones, with approximately 86% observed a single time. The sequenced material came from peripheral blood. The receptors stem from a woman aged 65 to 85 with active COVID-19.

The chain employs TRBV7-2 and TRBJ1-2; 12 nucleotides line up with TRBD1. This CDR3 has 14 residues. Germline assignment: CDR1 SGHTA and CDR2 FQGNSA. V was pared by 4 bases and J by 5 bases, with 2 bases of the junction left unmatched. In DNA form, the CDR3 reads TGTGCCAGCAGCTCGGGACAGGGGGCATATGGCTACACCTTC. Its translation: CASSSGQGAYGYTF.

This chain connects TRBV12-3 or TRBV12-4 to TRBJ1-2, with 7 bases that match TRBD1. This CDR3 spans 13 amino acids. V trimming: 7 bases; J trimming: 2 bases; junction bases outside the gene matches: 4. The CDR3 DNA sequence: TGTGCCAGCATGATGACAGGGAACTATGGCTACACCTTC. It is translated as CASMMTGNYGYTF.

This clone was seen a handful of times. This chain links TRBV4-1 with TRBJ1-2, with D maybe TRBD1 (6 bases). V dropped 1 base and J dropped 4 bases, with 16 bases sitting between them. Germline V gives CDR1 MGHRA, CDR2 YSYEKL. The CDR3 runs to 16 residues. The CDR3 sequence: CASSQASGQGPYGYTF. In DNA, the CDR3 is TGCGCCAGCAGCCAAGCGTCAGGGCAGGGGCCCTATGGCTACACCTTC.

The rearrangement uses TRBV13 and TRBJ2-2, with a possible D match to TRBD1 (5 bases). The germline gives CDR1 PRHDT, CDR2 FYEKMQ (reference sequence). V was shortened by 4 bases and J by 6 bases, with 9 bases between the two germline ends. The CDR3 runs 13 residues. CDR3 loop: CASSSRASGELFF. As DNA, the CDR3 is TGTGCCAGCAGCTCCAGGGCTTCCGGGGAGCTGTTTTTT.

In this sample, this clone turned up a few times. V and J are TRBV6-5 and TRBJ1-6; D ambiguous. Germline assignment: CDR1 MNHEY and CDR2 SVGAGI. The ends were cut back, 2 bases at V and 10 bases at J, with 15 bases in the middle. The CDR3 spans 15 residues. The CDR3 DNA sequence: TGTGCCAGCAGTTACACCCCGGGTCGAATCTCACCCCTCCACTTT. Encoded protein: CASSYTPGRISPLHF.

The rearrangement uses TRBV28 and TRBJ2-4; weak D call: TRBD2 (6 bases). The CDR3 covers 16 residues. CDR1 and CDR2 (germline): MDHEN, SYDVKM. Trimming removed 4 bases from V and 2 bases from J, with 15 bases in between. CDR3 DNA: TGTGCCAGCAGTTCAGTTTGGCGGGGCACCAAAAACATTCAGTACTTC. It encodes CASSSVWRGTKNIQYF.

This sequence joins TRBV24-1 and TRBJ2-5; D might be TRBD1 (7 bases). Germline V gene lookup returns CDR1 KGHDR and CDR2 SFDVKD. The CDR3 spans 14 residues. Trimming cost V 10 bases and J 3 bases, with 17 bases left between them. The CDR3 DNA reads TGTGCCACGCGGGGACAGCCTACCGAAGAGACCCAGTACTTC. It specifies CATRGQPTEETQYF.

CDR3 nucleotide sequence: TGCAGCGTCCGCACTAGTCCCAGCTCCTACGAGCAGTACTTC. Its protein product is CSVRTSPSSYEQYF. The chain links TRBV29-1 to TRBJ2-7; possibly TRBD2 for D (5 bases). Trimming pared 6 bases from V and 0 bases from J, leaving 15 bases between. The CDR3 contains 14 residues. Germline V gene data show CDR1 as SQVTM and CDR2 as ANQGSEA.

The rearrangement joins TRBV1 to TRBJ2-7; TRBD2, the table's D call, lacks a check against the DNA. TRBV1 counts as a pseudogene. The CDR3 is 17 residues long. CDR3 DNA sequence: TGCACCAGCAGCCAAGACGTCGAGCGGGGGGCTTCCTACGAGCAGTACTTC. It is translated as CTSSQDVERGASYEQYF.

The V and J genes are TRBV4-2 and TRBJ2-1, with 9 positions matching TRBD1. V shed 3 bases and J 6 bases; nucleotides not matched to a gene: 3. There are 14 residues in the CDR3. The V gene's germline CDR1 is LGHNA and CDR2 YNFKEQ. The chain's CDR3 is CASSHTDRGNEQFF. The CDR3 bases are TGTGCCAGCAGCCACACGGACAGGGGCAATGAGCAGTTCTTC.

The chain employs TRBV7-2 and TRBJ1-2, with 8 bases matching TRBD1. Germline V gene sequence: CDR1 SGHTA, CDR2 FQGNSA. The V gene end was trimmed by 3 bases and the J gene end by 1 base; junction bases not matched to a gene: 7. The CDR3 is 16 amino acids. In nucleotides, the CDR3 is TGTGCCAGCAGCTTGGTTTCAGGGGGCAGTAACTATGGCTACACCTTC. Translated, it gives CASSLVSGGSNYGYTF.

The rearrangement links TRBV12-3 or TRBV12-4 to TRBJ2-1; D is undetermined. V lost 2 bases, J lost 10 bases, and 12 bases lay in between. The CDR3 covers 13 residues. The CDR3 reads CASSLSEADEQFF. CDR3 DNA: TGTGCCAGCAGTTTATCAGAGGCCGACGAGCAGTTCTTC.

The V call is TRBV6-5, the J call TRBJ2-7; tentatively, D is TRBD2 (6 bases). V shed 5 bases and J shed 3 bases, with 14 bases lying between them. Germline loops: CDR1 MNHEY, CDR2 SVGAGI. This CDR3 spans 14 amino acids. The CDR3, as DNA: TGTGCCAGCAGTCAGGTGGCGGGGAACTACGAGCAGTACTTC. Residues: CASSQVAGNYEQYF.

This rearrangement joins TRBV5-5 to TRBJ1-5; D possibly corresponds to TRBD1 (5 bases). CDR1 SGHKS and CDR2 YYEKEE come from the germline V gene (reference sequence). The length of the CDR3 is 14 residues. With 0 bases removed from V and 6 bases from J, the gap between germline ends came to 10 bases. This CDR3 reads CASSLARVGQPQHF. The CDR3, as DNA: TGTGCCAGCAGCTTGGCCAGGGTAGGTCAGCCCCAGCATTTT. The full variable domain, completed using reference TRBV5-5 and TRBJ1-5, is DAGVTQSPTHLIKTRGQQVTLRCSPISGHKSVSWYQQVLGQGPQFIFQYYEKEERGRGNFPDRFSARQFPNYSSELNVNALLLGDSALYLCASSLARVGQPQHFGDGTRLSIL.

The rearrangement links TRBV7-2 to TRBJ2-5; 8 bases fit TRBD2. The CDR3 totals 15 residues. V trimming: 5 bases; J trimming: 4 bases; junction bases outside the gene matches: 9. The germline CDR1 and CDR2 sequences are SGHTA and FQGNSA. CDR3 sequence: CASSTPPGGGETQYF. CDR3 nucleotide sequence: TGTGCCAGCAGCACCCCCCCCGGGGGGGGAGAGACCCAGTACTTC.

The J gene is TRBJ2-3, the V gene TRBV3-1 (or the pseudogene TRBV3-2), with TRBD1 matching 9 bases. The V and J ends lost 1 base and 2 bases, in that order; junction bases with no gene match: 4. This CDR3 is 16 amino acids long. CDR1 and CDR2 from the germline V gene are LGHDT and YNNKEL (reference sequence). CDR3 coding DNA: TGTGCCAGCAGCCAAGTTGGACAGGGGTACACAGATACGCAGTATTTT. It encodes CASSQVGQGYTDTQYF.

The rearrangement uses TRBV5-1 and TRBJ1-2, with 10 bases that match TRBD1. Germline assignment: CDR1 SGHRS and CDR2 YFSETQ. The ends lost 7 bases at V and 8 bases at J; junction bases unmatched: 8. This CDR3 comprises 13 residues. The CDR3 DNA sequence: TGCGCCAGCGGCCCCGGACAGGGGGGAGGCTACACCTTC. Its protein is CASGPGQGGGYTF.

This chain joins TRBV2 and TRBJ2-5, with a tentative D call TRBD1 (6 bases). The CDR3 spans 15 residues. Germline V gene data show CDR1 as SNHLY and CDR2 as FYNNEI. With 3 bases removed from V and 10 bases from J, the gap between germline ends came to 21 bases. The CDR3 protein is CASSEGQGRGRVQYF. The CDR3 region has the DNA TGTGCCAGCAGTGAGGGTCAGGGGCGCGGTAGGGTCCAGTACTTC.

Judged by abundance, this clone is medium-sized. The chain combines TRBV7-9 with TRBJ2-5, with D unresolved. The CDR3 has 14 amino acids. Germline V CDR1 and CDR2: SEHNR, FQNEAQ (reference sequence). Trimming pared 5 bases from V and 7 bases from J, leaving 17 bases between. The CDR3 reads CASSPFSLLGTQYF. Here the CDR3 DNA reads TGTGCCAGCAGCCCCTTTAGCCTTCTTGGGACCCAGTACTTC.

This chain joins TRBV13 and TRBJ1-2; no firm D call. Between the trimmed V and J ends, which lost 0 bases and 5 bases, there was a span of 16 bases. CDR1 and CDR2 (germline): PRHDT, FYEKMQ (reference sequence). This CDR3 has 16 residues. CDR3 bases: TGTGCCAGCAGCTTAGGTCCGGGTAACCTACAATATGGCTACACCTTC. Its translation is CASSLGPGNLQYGYTF.

The chain has TRBV3-1 (or the pseudogene TRBV3-2) and TRBJ1-2; D uncertain. CDR3 length: 15 residues. The V end lost 0 bases, the J end lost 8 bases, and 16 bases lay between the germline ends. The germline gives CDR1 LGHDT, CDR2 YNNKEL (reference sequence). In DNA, the CDR3 is TGTGCCAGCAGCCAAGATTTGTCGAGGATATGGGGCTACACCTTC. Its protein product is CASSQDLSRIWGYTF.